This T cell receptor (beta chain) was captured by sequencing in a study of T cells in Graves' hyperthyroidism and ophthalmopathy. Study overall: Initial diagnosis, before any treatment, was when peripheral blood was collected.

The diagnoses drew upon clinical symptoms, serum thyroxine and TRAb, thyroid ultrasound and orbital computed tomography. This clonotype appeared many times. As yet, its antigen is unknown. The CDR3 sequence is 13 residues long. The V gene's germline CDR1 is MDHEN and CDR2 SYDVKM. V was clipped by 4 bases and J by 3 bases, with 10 bases between them. General study findings and limits: Ophthalmopathy and stable hyperthyroidism were separated by a 13 V-J model.

Amplified regions were TCR beta CDR3 sequences from RNA transcripts. Carried out on the TCR CDR3, a first-round RT-PCR used the HTBI primer set. TCRdb ran MiXCR on the multiplex PCR reads and lists one entry per CDR3 protein. The sample consists of a few hundred thousand distinct CDR3 sequences, around 16% of them appearing once. Material for sequencing was blood. The rearrangement uses TRBV28 and TRBJ2-7, with no clear D. The receptor's source is a woman in her thirties with Graves' hyperthyroidism. Written as DNA, the CDR3 is TGTGCCAGCAGTTCCGGGTCTTACTACGAGCAGTACTTC. Translating it yields CASSSGSYYEQYF.